These 2 T cell receptor beta chains were all obtained from the same sample, sequenced in a study of T cell repertoires in aging, cancer and after chemotherapy. Multiplex touch-down PCR with TRB-A/B primers amplified rearranged V-D-J TRB sequences. In TCRdb, the multiplex PCR reads were re-called with MiXCR into one record per CDR3 protein. This table has more than 9,500 distinct CDR3 sequences, about 37% appearing once. Amplification of TCR beta used genomic DNA extracted from peripheral blood. Material for sequencing was blood. These receptors all stem from a human donor in good health.

A remark on this clonotype: Germline and junction disagree at one end, which may indicate a read error. The chain recombines TRBV12-3 or TRBV12-4 with TRBJ2-1, with 12 bases aligning to TRBD2. The CDR3 is made up of 15 amino acids. CDR3 nucleotide sequence: TGTGCCAGCAGCCCGACTAGCGGGAGTTCCAATGAGAAGTTCTTC. Encoded protein: CASSPTSGSSNEKFF.

This clonotype has just a few counts. V gene TRBV6-1 combines with J gene TRBJ2-2; D unresolved. The CDR3 runs to 13 residues. Trimming removed 5 bases from V and 3 bases from J, with 7 bases in between. Germline assignment: CDR1 MNHNS and CDR2 SASEGT. CDR3 sequence reads: CASSPVHTGELFF. The CDR3 DNA reads as TGTGCCAGCAGTCCCGTCCACACCGGGGAGCTGTTTTTT.